Detailed here is one TCR beta chain. No antigen is known for it. No base quality values were provided; no much bigger clone lies one nucleotide off. This sample was included in a study of T cells in Graves' hyperthyroidism and ophthalmopathy (dated by TCRdb to about 2019). About the full investigation: TCR V-J signatures able to tell the groups apart were searched for in a discovery cohort of around 95 patients, of whom roughly 42 had Graves' ophthalmopathy and around 58 had stable Graves' hyperthyroidism. An independent validation cohort of 18 to 20 hyperthyroidism patients and more than 15 patients who later progressed to ophthalmopathy tested prospective prediction of ophthalmopathy. The 95 to 100 discovery patients were randomly divided into training and test sets at a 7:3 ratio. In six Graves' hyperthyroidism patients, the study also compared T-cell repertoires from thyroid tissue with T-cell repertoires from blood. Once sampling was done, hyperthyroidism patients were given methimazole at a starting dose of 30 mg daily, whereas ophthalmopathy patients were given high-dose intravenous methylprednisolone. The paper describes TCR Vbeta CDR3 sequencing of 135 peripheral blood samples, made up of approximately 40 ophthalmopathy patients, around 78 hyperthyroidism patients and 17 progressor patients. General study outcomes and caveats: A 13 V-J signature model separated ophthalmopathy from stable hyperthyroidism, with just over 85% sensitivity and roughly 81% specificity in cross-validation and 80%/75% in testing. Blood samples also contained most of the expanded thyroid clonotypes (frequency above 0.001), which suggests that blood repertoires may reflect thyroid immune responses. No statistical method was used to set the sample size in advance, and investigators knew the group allocation. In validation, the model predicted progression to ophthalmopathy with just under 71% sensitivity and about 73% specificity, a median of about six months before onset.

Amplification of TCR beta CDR3 regions was carried out from RNA transcripts. For the first round of RT-PCR on the TCR CDR3, the HTBI primer set was used together with the Qiagen OneStep RT-PCR kit. Libraries were constructed in a second round of multiplex PCR, after which size selection and purification were carried out. Libraries were sequenced paired-end with 100 bp reads on an Illumina HiSeq2000. In the original analysis: SOAPnuke was used to process the raw data, with reads discarded if the reads contained adapters or uncalled bases, had a mean Phred below 15, or lacked an exact constant-primer or identifier match. COPE v1.2.5 was used to merge high-quality paired reads, and clonotypes were defined as unique nucleotide sequences. Clonotypes were aligned to IMGT TRBV, TRBD and TRBJ reference segments using MiTCR v1.1. Only V-J combinations with frequency above 0.0001, covering 99.2% of repertoires, were analysed. The TCS score was defined as the ratio of F50 (clonal expansion) to E x V (chaos), calculated using BLOSUM62-based TCRdist between CDR3 peptides within each V-J. Welch's t-statistics and random forest reduced 450 to 600 V-J features to 13, which were used in a naive Bayes classifier (R e1071). The similarity between thyroid and blood repertoires was quantified using the Morisita-Horn index. TCRdb passed the public sequencing reads through fastp at Q25 and MiXCR, retaining productive beta sequences. Merged by CDR3 protein, the rows form single entries marked with the most common genes and DNA. The V and J calls reflect TCRdb's pipeline rather than the authors' work. The sample table contains around 580,000 distinct CDR3 sequences; only one count was recorded for 35% to 55% of them. The leading ten clones occupy approximately 8.4% of the sample.

Sequences GTSNPN (CDR1) and SVGIG (CDR2) are obtained from the germline V gene (reference sequence). There are 13 amino acids in the CDR3, from cysteine to phenylalanine inclusive. Only CDR3 DNA is held: 39 bases, read in frame from base 1. A patient counted as having stable Graves' hyperthyroidism if no progression to ophthalmopathy occurred over 18 months of follow-up. Hyperthyroidism patients were newly diagnosed, with disease duration under 2 months, and aged 18 to 65 years. Patients with uncontrolled infections, other autoimmune diseases, pregnancy or lactation were excluded. Diagnoses relied on clinical symptoms, serum thyroxine and TRAb, thyroid ultrasound and orbital computed tomography. Total RNA was extracted using Trizol reagent, and RNA quality was assessed on an Agilent 2100 Bioanalyzer.

The sequence came from a young woman with Graves' hyperthyroidism. The material sequenced was peripheral blood or thyroid tissue (not recorded which). The V and J segments used are TRBV30 and TRBJ2-7; a stretch of 7 junction bases matches TRBD2. The better agreement between TRBJ2-1 and the DNA end casts doubt on the J call. This receptor carries the CDR3 CAWSVAGHNEQFF. In nucleotide form, the sequence is TGTGCCTGGAGTGTAGCGGGACACAATGAGCAGTTCTTC.